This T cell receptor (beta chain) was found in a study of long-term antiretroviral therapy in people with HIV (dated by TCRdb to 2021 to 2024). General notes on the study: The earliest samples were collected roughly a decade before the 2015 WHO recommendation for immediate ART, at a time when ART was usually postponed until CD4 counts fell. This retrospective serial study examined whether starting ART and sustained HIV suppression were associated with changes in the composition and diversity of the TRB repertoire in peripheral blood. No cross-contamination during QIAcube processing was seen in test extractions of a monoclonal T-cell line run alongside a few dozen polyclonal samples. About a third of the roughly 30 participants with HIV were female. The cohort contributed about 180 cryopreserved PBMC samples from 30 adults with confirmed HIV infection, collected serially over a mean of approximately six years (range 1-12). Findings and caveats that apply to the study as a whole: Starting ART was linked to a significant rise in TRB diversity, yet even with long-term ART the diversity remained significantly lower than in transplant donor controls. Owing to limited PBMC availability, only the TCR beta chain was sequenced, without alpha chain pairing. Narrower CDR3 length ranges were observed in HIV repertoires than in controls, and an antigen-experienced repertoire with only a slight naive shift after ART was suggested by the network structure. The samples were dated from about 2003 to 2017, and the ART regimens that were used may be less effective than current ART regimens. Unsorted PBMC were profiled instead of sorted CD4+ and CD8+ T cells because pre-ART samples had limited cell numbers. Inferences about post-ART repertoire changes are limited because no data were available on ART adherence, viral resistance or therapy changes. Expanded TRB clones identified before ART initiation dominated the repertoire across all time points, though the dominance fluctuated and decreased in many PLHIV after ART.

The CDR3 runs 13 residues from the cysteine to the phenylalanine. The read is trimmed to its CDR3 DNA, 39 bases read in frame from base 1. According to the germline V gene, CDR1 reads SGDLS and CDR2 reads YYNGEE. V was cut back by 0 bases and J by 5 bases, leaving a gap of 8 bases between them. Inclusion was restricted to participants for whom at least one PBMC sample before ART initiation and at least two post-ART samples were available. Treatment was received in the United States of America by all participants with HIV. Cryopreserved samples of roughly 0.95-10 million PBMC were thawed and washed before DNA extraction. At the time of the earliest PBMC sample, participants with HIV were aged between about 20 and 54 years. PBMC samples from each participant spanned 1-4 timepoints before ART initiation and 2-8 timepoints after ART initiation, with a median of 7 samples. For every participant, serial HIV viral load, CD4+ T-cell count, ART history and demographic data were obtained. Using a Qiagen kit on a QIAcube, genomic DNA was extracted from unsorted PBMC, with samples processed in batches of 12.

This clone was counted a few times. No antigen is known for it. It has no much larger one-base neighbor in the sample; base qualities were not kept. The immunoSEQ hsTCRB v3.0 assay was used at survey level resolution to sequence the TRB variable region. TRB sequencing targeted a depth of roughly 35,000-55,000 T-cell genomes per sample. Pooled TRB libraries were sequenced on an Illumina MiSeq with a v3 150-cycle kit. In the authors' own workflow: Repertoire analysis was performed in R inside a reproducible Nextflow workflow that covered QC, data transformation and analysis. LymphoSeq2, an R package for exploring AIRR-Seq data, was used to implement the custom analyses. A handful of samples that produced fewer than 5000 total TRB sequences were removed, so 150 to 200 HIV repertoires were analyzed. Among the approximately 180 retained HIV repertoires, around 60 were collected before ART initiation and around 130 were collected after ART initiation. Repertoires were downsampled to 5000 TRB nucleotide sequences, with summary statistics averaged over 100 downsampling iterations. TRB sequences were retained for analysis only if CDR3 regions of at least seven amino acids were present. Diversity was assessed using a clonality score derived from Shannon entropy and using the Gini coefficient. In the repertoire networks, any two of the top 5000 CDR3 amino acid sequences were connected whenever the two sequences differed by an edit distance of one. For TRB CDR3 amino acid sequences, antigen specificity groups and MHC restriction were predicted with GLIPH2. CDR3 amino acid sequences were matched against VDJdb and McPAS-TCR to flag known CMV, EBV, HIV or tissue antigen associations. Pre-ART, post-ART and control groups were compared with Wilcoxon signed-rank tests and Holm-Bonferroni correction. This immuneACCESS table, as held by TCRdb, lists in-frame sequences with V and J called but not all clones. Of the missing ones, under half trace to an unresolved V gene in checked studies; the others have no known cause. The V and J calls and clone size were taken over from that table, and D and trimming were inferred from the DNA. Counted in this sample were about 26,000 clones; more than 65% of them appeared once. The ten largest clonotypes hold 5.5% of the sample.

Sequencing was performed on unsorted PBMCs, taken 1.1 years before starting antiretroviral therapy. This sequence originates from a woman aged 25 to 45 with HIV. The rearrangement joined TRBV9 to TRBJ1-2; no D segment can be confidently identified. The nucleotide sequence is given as TGTGCCAGCAGCGTAGTGTCGGGGTATGGCTACACCTTC. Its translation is CASSVVSGYGYTF.